The 11 T cell receptor beta chains listed next were all sequenced from one sample in a study of graft-versus-host responses after intestinal transplantation. These receptors have no known antigen. The assay was immunoSEQ multiplex PCR, and TCRdb's table has in-frame clones only and misses some. The table has 50,000 to 80,000 clones, approximately 91% seen once. Sequencing was performed on unstimulated CD8+ T cells sorted from spleen or lymph node cells, taken before transplant. These receptors came from a human donor who was the organ donor for an intestinal transplant.

This chain joins TRBV7-9 and TRBJ2-7; 7 bases fit TRBD2. Germline loops: CDR1 SEHNR, CDR2 FQNEAQ (reference sequence). There are 14 residues in the CDR3. Trimming cost V 6 bases and J 3 bases; bases outside gene matches: 8. The CDR3 nucleotides read TGTGCCAGCAGTCCTGCGGGGGTTGGCTACGAGCAGTACTTC. This sequence encodes CASSPAGVGYEQYF.

CDR3 region: CASSDGAGGSDEQFF. Written as DNA, the CDR3 is TGTGCCAGCAGTGATGGAGCGGGAGGGAGTGATGAGCAGTTCTTC. The rearrangement joins TRBV6-1 to TRBJ2-1, with 10 bases matching TRBD2. V dropped 3 bases and J dropped 8; count of bases not matched to a gene: 7. The CDR3 is 15 residues long. Germline CDR1 is MNHNS and CDR2 is SASEGT.

The chain recombines TRBV27 with TRBJ2-1, with 12 bases fitting TRBD2. V was pared by 4 bases and J by 4 bases, with 11 bases of the junction left unmatched. The length of the CDR3 is 18 residues. Germline assignment: CDR1 MNHEY and CDR2 SMNVEV (reference sequence). CDR3 in amino acids: CASSSNPTSGRLYNEQFF. CDR3 in DNA: TGTGCCAGCAGTTCCAACCCTACTAGCGGGAGGCTGTACAATGAGCAGTTCTTC.

A single count supports this clone. V and J are TRBV25-1 and TRBJ2-5; the match to TRBD2 covers 10 bases. The CDR3 runs 17 residues. Germline CDR1 MGHDK, CDR2 SYGVNS. Trimming cost V 1 base and J 3 bases; bases outside gene matches: 8. CDR3 nucleotides: TGTGCCAGCAGTGAATTCGAGTCGGGACTAGCGAAAGAGACCCAGTACTTC. Translation: CASSEFESGLAKETQYF.

The V gene is TRBV19, the J gene TRBJ1-1, with D possibly TRBD1 on 5 matching bases. CDR1 and CDR2 from the germline V gene are LNHDA and SQIVND (reference sequence). The CDR3 has 13 residues. The ends were cut back, 4 bases at V and 5 bases at J, with 11 bases in the middle. This CDR3 reads CASSNGGGTEAFF. CDR3 sequence (DNA): TGTGCCAGTAGTAACGGTGGGGGGACTGAAGCTTTCTTT. The variable domain in full, with the rest retrieved from reference TRBV19 and TRBJ1-1, is DGGITQSPKYLFRKEGQNVTLSCEQNLNHDAMYWYRQDPGQGLRLIYYSQIVNDFQKGDIAEGYSVSREKKESFPLTVTSAQKNPTAFYLCASSNGGGTEAFFGQGTRLTVV.

CDR3 amino acids: CASSTRRASGTHEQFF. The CDR3 bases are TGTGCCAGCAGCACGAGGAGGGCTAGCGGGACGCATGAGCAGTTCTTC. The J gene is TRBJ2-1, the V gene TRBV21-1; TRBD2 reflects the table's D call only, with no check against the DNA. TRBV21-1 has pseudogene status. The CDR3 runs to 16 residues.

This clone appeared a few times. The chain employs TRBV28 and TRBJ2-7; 12 nucleotides line up with TRBD2. V dropped 0 bases and J dropped 3; count of bases not matched to a gene: 0. CDR1 and CDR2 (germline): MDHEN, SYDVKM. CDR3 length: 15 amino acids. The CDR3 loop reads CASSLWTSGGYEQYF. CDR3 nucleotide sequence: TGTGCCAGCAGTTTATGGACTAGCGGGGGCTACGAGCAGTACTTC. The full variable domain, in which reference TRBV28 and TRBJ2-7 provide the parts outside the CDR3, is DVKVTQSSRYLVKRTGEKVFLECVQDMDHENMFWYRQDPGLGLRLIYFSYDVKMKEKGDIPEGYSVSREKKERFSLILESASTNQTSMYLCASSLWTSGGYEQYFGPGTRLTVT.

In this sample, this clone turned up a few times. This sequence joins TRBV4-1 and TRBJ1-1; 9 bases align to TRBD1. There are 14 residues in the CDR3. V gave up 1 base and J gave up 4 bases; unmatched junction bases: 1. Germline loops: CDR1 MGHRA, CDR2 YSYEKL. The CDR3 region has the DNA TGCGCCAGCAGCCAAGGGACAGGGGTCACTGAAGCTTTCTTT. Translated: CASSQGTGVTEAFF.

The sample holds one count of this clone. This chain uses TRBV30 with TRBJ2-1; 10 nucleotides match TRBD2. The V gene's germline CDR1 is GTSNPN and CDR2 SVGIG (reference sequence). The CDR3 is 14 amino acids. The V gene end was trimmed by 8 bases and the J gene end by 1 base; junction bases not matched to a gene: 5. The DNA of the CDR3 is TGTGCCAGCTCTAGCGGGAGATCCTACAATGAGCAGTTCTTC. Protein sequence: CASSSGRSYNEQFF.

V and J are TRBV9 and TRBJ2-5; 9 positions agree with TRBD1. This CDR3 comprises 16 residues. V trimming: 3 bases; J trimming: 2 bases; junction bases outside the gene matches: 8. CDR1 SGDLS and CDR2 YYNGEE come from the germline V gene. The chain's CDR3 is CASSEATGGLQETQYF. DNA for the CDR3: TGTGCCAGCAGCGAGGCCACAGGGGGCCTACAAGAGACCCAGTACTTC.

The rearrangement links TRBV6-1 to TRBJ1-6, with TRBD1 as a possible D gene (5 bases). Trimming removed 2 bases from V and 10 bases from J, with 9 bases in between. The CDR3 runs to 13 residues. Germline V gene data show CDR1 as MNHNS and CDR2 as SASEGT. The CDR3 DNA follows: TGTGCCAGCAGTGAACAGGGAGGATCACCCCTCCACTTT. As protein: CASSEQGGSPLHF.